These 24 T cell receptor beta chains were sequenced from one sample in a study of PD-L1 blockade in urothelial cancer. Produced via immunoSEQ multiplex PCR; TCRdb's table is partial and in-frame only. The table shows about 37,000 clones, with approximately 80% occurring only once. This specimen was PBMCs, taken around atezolizumab (anti-PD-L1) treatment. These receptors all stem from a man between 60 and 75 years old with urothelial cancer.

Notes on this clone: At one end, the junction sequence differs from germline, possibly due to a read error. J is TRBJ2-1 and V is TRBV6-1; 7 bases fit TRBD1. Germline V gene sequence: CDR1 MNHNS, CDR2 SASEGT. The CDR3 runs to 14 residues. The CDR3 DNA sequence: TGTGCCAGCAGTGAATATACAGGGCGGAGCAGGGGGATCTTC. Protein product: CASSEYTGRSRGIF.

The chain employs TRBV5-1 and TRBJ2-5; TRBD2 agrees at 13 bases. The CDR3 spans 16 residues. With V trimmed by 3 bases and J by 4 bases, 6 bases remained unmatched. The V gene's germline CDR1 is SGHRS and CDR2 YFSETQ. The CDR3 DNA is TGCGCCAGCAGCTCATCAACTAGCGGGGGGGCAGAGACCCAGTACTTC. Translating gives CASSSSTSGGAETQYF.

The chain uses TRBV5-1 and TRBJ2-3; D gene uncertain. The V and J ends lost 4 bases and 4 bases respectively, with 13 bases between them. The CDR3 has 14 residues. Germline V gene sequence: CDR1 SGHRS, CDR2 YFSETQ. This CDR3 reads CASSMGAGSDTQYF. The CDR3 bases are TGCGCCAGCAGCATGGGCGCAGGCTCAGATACGCAGTATTTT. Complete variable domain (other parts from reference TRBV5-1 and TRBJ2-3): KAGVTQTPRYLIKTRGQQVTLSCSPISGHRSVSWYQQTPGQGLQFLFEYFSETQRNKGNFPGRFSGRQFSNSRSEMNVSTLELGDSALYLCASSMGAGSDTQYFGPGTRLTVL.

The chain uses TRBV11-2 and TRBJ2-2; 8 bases line up with TRBD2. Per germline, CDR1 SGHAT and CDR2 FQNNGV. V trimming: 4 bases; J trimming: 5 bases; junction bases outside the gene matches: 6. This CDR3 comprises 15 residues. The DNA of the CDR3 is TGTGCCAGCAGCTCCGGACTAGCTGATACCGGGGAGCTGTTTTTT. Its protein product is CASSSGLADTGELFF.

This clone was observed a single time. This rearrangement joins TRBV5-1 to TRBJ2-4; tentatively, D is TRBD2 (6 bases). Between the trimmed V and J ends, which lost 0 bases and 2 bases, there was a span of 18 bases. The CDR3 length is 18 residues. Germline assignment: CDR1 SGHRS and CDR2 YFSETQ. The CDR3 spells CASSLAEEGRFTKNIQYF. CDR3 DNA sequence: TGCGCCAGCAGCTTGGCCGAGGAGGGGCGTTTTACCAAAAACATTCAGTACTTC.

The chain carries TRBV18 and TRBJ2-5, with TRBD1 as a possible D gene (5 bases). This CDR3 has 13 residues. Germline V gives CDR1 KGHSH, CDR2 LQKENI. The V end lost 3 bases, the J end lost 8 bases, and 13 bases lay between the germline ends. CDR3 coding DNA: TGTGCCAGCTCACCGACAGCGTGGGTAACCCAGTACTTC. Its translation is CASSPTAWVTQYF.

The chain joins TRBV15 to TRBJ1-2; 10 bases are shared with TRBD1. After removal of 3 bases from V and 5 bases from J, the junction contained 6 bases not matched to a gene. In germline, CDR1 is LNHNV, CDR2 YYDKDF (reference sequence). The CDR3 loop spans 15 amino acids. The CDR3 here is CATSSRDRGHYGYTF. The CDR3 DNA reads as TGTGCCACCAGCAGCCGGGACAGGGGCCATTATGGCTACACCTTC.

The chain links TRBV5-4 to TRBJ2-1; 7 bases fit TRBD2. This CDR3 comprises 14 residues. The V and J ends lost 4 bases and 5 bases, in that order; junction bases with no gene match: 6. The germline gives CDR1 SGHNT, CDR2 YYREEE (reference sequence). CDR3 DNA: TGTGCCAGCAGCGGGGGGGGAGGGAACAATGAGCAGTTCTTC. Translated, it gives CASSGGGGNNEQFF. Full variable domain (outside the CDR3, taken from reference TRBV5-4 and TRBJ2-1): ETGVTQSPTHLIKTRGQQVTLRCSSQSGHNTVSWYQQALGQGPQFIFQYYREEENGRGNFPPRFSGLQFPNYSSELNVNALELDDSALYLCASSGGGGNNEQFFGPGTRLTVL.

The V and J genes are TRBV30 and TRBJ1-1; 9 bases agree with TRBD1. Germline V CDR1 and CDR2: GTSNPN, SVGIG (reference sequence). With 4 bases clipped from V and 10 bases from J, the junction kept 10 bases outside the gene matches. The CDR3 is 13 residues long. In nucleotides, the CDR3 is TGTGCCTGGACAACAGGGGGCGCAGGGGTAGCTTTCTTT. Its translation: CAWTTGGAGVAFF.

J is TRBJ1-1 and V is TRBV5-1; D is perhaps TRBD1 (5 bases). The ends were cut back, 2 bases at V and 4 bases at J, with 9 bases in the middle. Germline lookup yields CDR1 SGHRS and CDR2 YFSETQ. The CDR3 is 13 residues long. The CDR3 region is CASSFRGGTEAFF. For the CDR3, the DNA is TGCGCCAGCAGCTTTAGGGGAGGCACTGAAGCTTTCTTT.

V is TRBV6-4 and J is TRBJ2-7, with 8 bases lining up with TRBD2. This CDR3 contains 17 residues. Losses at the gene ends were 3 bases for V and 2 bases for J; bases not matched to a gene: 12. The germline V gene encodes CDR1 MRHNA and CDR2 SNTAGT. CDR3 nucleotides: TGTGCCAGCAGTGAATCGAGGAAAAGCGGGGGAGCCTACGAGCAGTACTTC. This codes for CASSESRKSGGAYEQYF.

The genes are TRBV27 and TRBJ1-6; the D gene is possibly TRBD1 (6 bases). The germline V and J ends were trimmed by 2 bases and 0 bases, with 11 bases remaining between them. The CDR3 extends over 17 amino acids. The germline V gene encodes CDR1 MNHEY and CDR2 SMNVEV (reference sequence). CDR3 region: CASSLPTGNSYNSPLHF. The CDR3 bases are TGTGCCAGCAGTTTACCTACAGGGAACTCCTATAATTCACCCCTCCACTTT.

Of note for this clone: The sample holds other DNA sequences that translate to the same CDR3. The chain employs TRBV20-1 and TRBJ2-5, with TRBD1 matching over 8 bases. CDR1 is DFQATT, CDR2 SNEGSKA, per germline (reference sequence). Trimming at V came to 5 bases and at J to 5 bases, leaving 1 base not matched to a gene. This CDR3 has 11 residues. The CDR3 is CSASGGETQYF. The CDR3 region has the DNA TGCAGTGCTTCAGGGGGCGAGACCCAGTACTTC.

The V call is TRBV28, the J call TRBJ2-6; 10 bases are shared with TRBD1. This CDR3 is 16 amino acids long. V lost 5 bases to trimming and J lost 0 bases; unmatched junction nucleotides: 1. Germline V gives CDR1 MDHEN, CDR2 SYDVKM. In DNA form, the CDR3 reads TGTGCCAGCAGTGGGACAGGGGACTCTGGGGCCAACGTCCTGACTTTC. Translating it yields CASSGTGDSGANVLTF.

The rearrangement uses TRBV7-2 and TRBJ1-4, with D perhaps TRBD1 (5 bases). The CDR3 is 15 amino acids. Germline CDR1 SGHTA, CDR2 FQGNSA. Trimming took off 2 bases at V and 6 bases at J, with 13 bases between the two ends. This CDR3 is CASSLLAGSYEKLFF. The DNA of the CDR3 is TGTGCCAGCAGCTTACTCGCAGGGTCCTATGAAAAACTGTTTTTT.

J is TRBJ1-2 and V is TRBV18; D perhaps matches TRBD1 (5 bases). CDR1 and CDR2 (germline): KGHSH, LQKENI. Trimming removed 1 base at V and 5 bases at J, with 20 bases between. This CDR3 spans 17 amino acids. CDR3 DNA sequence: TGTGCCAGCTCACCACAACCGGGCCGCGCCGGACAATATGGCTACACCTTC. Translating it yields CASSPQPGRAGQYGYTF.

The gene calls are TRBV21-1 and TRBJ2-7; TRBD2, the D gene given by the table, was not confirmed from the DNA. TRBV21-1 is annotated as a pseudogene. This CDR3 contains 16 residues. For the CDR3, the DNA is TGTGCCAGCAGCAAAGGTGTAGCTTCCACACTCTACGAGCAGTACTTC. Protein: CASSKGVASTLYEQYF.

The chain carries TRBV5-1 and TRBJ2-1; D ambiguous. V was trimmed by 4 bases and J by 0 bases, leaving 11 bases between them. This CDR3 contains 15 residues. In germline, CDR1 is SGHRS, CDR2 YFSETQ. The CDR3 DNA reads as TGCGCCAGCAGCCTGGACGGAGTCTCCTACAATGAGCAGTTCTTC. It yields the protein CASSLDGVSYNEQFF.

The sample holds a few counts of this clone. The genes are TRBV10-3 and TRBJ2-7; no definite D call. V was trimmed by 3 bases and J by 5 bases, leaving 8 bases between them. The CDR3 loop spans 12 amino acids. Per the germline V gene, CDR1 is ENHRY and CDR2 is SYGVKD. CDR3 sequence: CAISDEHDEQYF. Here the CDR3 DNA reads TGTGCCATCAGTGATGAGCACGACGAGCAGTACTTC.

To note about this clone: An end of the junction does not agree with germline; a read error may underlie this. The chain carries TRBV6-1 and TRBJ1-4; D might be TRBD1 (6 bases). The length of the CDR3 is 16 residues. The germline V gene encodes CDR1 MNHNS and CDR2 SASEGT. The DNA of the CDR3 is TGTGCCAGCAGTCAAGCCTACAGGGACCTAGGGGAAAAACTGTTTTTT. Amino acids: CASSQAYRDLGEKLFF.

This chain joins TRBV9 and TRBJ2-3, with TRBD2 as a possible D gene (6 bases). From germline, CDR1 is SGDLS and CDR2 YYNGEE. CDR3 length equals 17 residues. V was pared by 4 bases and J by 0 bases, with 18 bases between. DNA of the CDR3: TGTGCCAGCAGCCCCTCGGGTAGCGGATCTAGCACAGATACGCAGTATTTT. It encodes CASSPSGSGSSTDTQYF.

V usage is TRBV6-1 and J usage is TRBJ1-5; 7 bases map to TRBD1. V shed 7 bases, J shed 5 bases, and the junction held 5 bases outside the gene matches. The CDR3 contains 13 residues. Germline CDR1 and CDR2: MNHNS and SASEGT. CDR3 DNA sequence: TGTGCCAGCACGGGACAGAAGGATCAGCCCCAGCATTTT. Translated: CASTGQKDQPQHF.

This chain connects TRBV18 to TRBJ2-2; D is possibly TRBD2 (7 bases). Trimming shortened V by 3 bases and J by 3 bases, and 17 bases separated the two germline ends. The germline CDR1 and CDR2 sequences are KGHSH and LQKENI. CDR3 length: 17 amino acids. The CDR3 bases are TGTGCCAGCTCACCGAGAACCAGGGGAGGGGACACCGGGGAGCTGTTTTTT. Its protein product is CASSPRTRGGDTGELFF.

V is TRBV5-1 and J is TRBJ2-5, with a possible D match to TRBD1 (6 bases). The germline CDR1 and CDR2 sequences are SGHRS and YFSETQ. Trimming removed 2 bases from V and 3 bases from J, with 17 bases in between. This CDR3 is built from 16 residues. This chain's CDR3 is CASSLDAAGVKETQYF. The CDR3 nucleotides are TGCGCCAGCAGCTTAGATGCGGCAGGGGTAAAAGAGACCCAGTACTTC.